Shown below are 24 T cell receptor beta chains from a single sample sequenced in a study of blood T cell repertoires in COVID-19. Repertoires were generated with immunoSEQ multiplex PCR, while TCRdb's copy carries only in-frame clones and drops some. The profile shows hundreds of thousands of clones, around 90% of them singletons. Material: peripheral blood. These receptor sequences come from a woman in her thirties with acute or convalescent COVID-19.

The rearrangement links TRBV4-1 to TRBJ2-3; TRBD1 matches 10 bases. From germline, CDR1 is MGHRA and CDR2 YSYEKL. The CDR3 sequence is 14 residues long. The V segment lost 4 bases and the J segment 4 bases; nucleotides outside the gene matches: 2. The CDR3 sequence: CASSLGQGADTQYF. For the CDR3, the DNA is TGCGCCAGCAGCCTAGGACAGGGGGCAGATACGCAGTATTTT.

The CDR3 sequence is CAISDLTGTYEQYF. Here the CDR3 DNA reads TGTGCCATCAGTGACCTAACAGGGACCTACGAGCAGTACTTC. This rearrangement joins TRBV10-3 to TRBJ2-7; tentative D call: TRBD1 (6 bases). Germline CDR1 reads ENHRY; CDR2 reads SYGVKD. Between the trimmed V and J ends, which lost 3 bases and 2 bases, there was a span of 11 bases. This CDR3 is built from 14 residues.

V usage is TRBV23-1 and J usage is TRBJ2-1; perhaps TRBD2 as D (6 bases). TRBV23-1 is known as an ORF, though its function is uncertain. V was pared by 1 base and J by 4 bases, with 14 bases between. This CDR3 is 16 amino acids long. As DNA, the CDR3 is TGCGCCAGCAGTCAATATGTCGGGGGTGGATACAATGAGCAGTTCTTC. Encoded protein: CASSQYVGGGYNEQFF.

V gene TRBV21-1 combines with J gene TRBJ2-3; the table's D gene call, TRBD2, was not cross checked with the DNA. TRBV21-1 is reported as a pseudogene. CDR3 length: 19 residues. The chain's CDR3 is CASRSLCAGGLNSTDTQYF. CDR3 sequence (DNA): TGTGCCAGCAGGTCCCTATGCGCGGGAGGTCTTAATAGCACAGATACGCAGTATTTT.

V is TRBV27 and J is TRBJ2-2, with D possibly TRBD1 on 6 matching bases. Germline V CDR1 and CDR2: MNHEY, SMNVEV (reference sequence). The CDR3 sequence is 14 residues long. The ends were cut back, 5 bases at V and 1 base at J, with 8 bases in the middle. In DNA form, the CDR3 reads TGTGCCAGCAGTCCGGGACAGAACACCGGGGAGCTGTTTTTT. It specifies CASSPGQNTGELFF.

The V and J genes are TRBV6-5 and TRBJ2-5; 7 bases are a match to TRBD2. This CDR3 is built from 16 residues. V gave up 4 bases and J gave up 0 bases; unmatched junction bases: 8. CDR1 is MNHEY, CDR2 SVGAGI, per germline. The CDR3 reads CASSSPSGNYQETQYF. CDR3 bases: TGTGCCAGCAGTTCGCCTAGCGGAAATTACCAAGAGACCCAGTACTTC.

The chain employs TRBV7-9 and TRBJ1-6, with D uncertain. Looked up from germline, CDR1 is SEHNR and CDR2 is FQNEAQ (reference sequence). V gave up 5 bases and J gave up 9 bases, with 11 bases separating them. CDR3 length: 13 residues. In nucleotides, the CDR3 is TGTGCCAGCAGCCCACCTGGGAGTTCACCCCTCCACTTT. Translated: CASSPPGSSPLHF.

This chain links TRBV2 with TRBJ2-1; maybe TRBD1 (6 bases). The CDR3 runs 14 residues. Germline V lookup: CDR1 SNHLY, CDR2 FYNNEI. V was clipped by 3 bases and J by 3 bases, with 9 bases between them. In nucleotides, the CDR3 is TGTGCCAGCAGTGACAGGGGAAACTACAATGAGCAGTTCTTC. Encoded protein: CASSDRGNYNEQFF.

The V and J genes are TRBV7-6 and TRBJ2-1; the match to TRBD2 covers 8 bases. V lost 1 base and J lost 8; bases outside the gene matches: 13. This CDR3 is 17 amino acids long. CDR1 SGHVS and CDR2 FNYEAQ come from the germline V gene. DNA for the CDR3: TGTGCCAGCAGCTTAGTTCTGGGCGGGAGGACTTCGGATGAGCAGTTCTTC. Residues: CASSLVLGGRTSDEQFF.

This clone was picked up one time. The chain has TRBV6-2 or TRBV6-3 and TRBJ1-1; D unclear. Trimming shortened V by 5 bases and J by 4 bases, and 11 bases separated the two germline ends. The CDR3 sequence is 13 residues long. Germline V gene data show CDR1 as MNHEY and CDR2 as SVGEGT. DNA of the CDR3: TGTGCCAGCAGTCCAGGTCGTTTCACTGAAGCTTTCTTT. This encodes CASSPGRFTEAFF.

V is TRBV6-6 and J is TRBJ2-7; D uncertain. The V and J ends lost 6 bases and 2 bases respectively, with 5 bases between them. CDR3 size: 11 residues. Germline CDR1 reads MNHNY; CDR2 reads SVGAGI (reference sequence). The chain's CDR3 is CASSQTYEQYF. The CDR3 DNA reads TGTGCCAGCAGCCAGACCTACGAGCAGTACTTC.

The chain's CDR3 is CASKLAADNEQFF. Written as DNA, the CDR3 is TGTGCCAGCAAGTTAGCGGCGGACAATGAGCAGTTCTTC. This rearrangement joins TRBV5-4 to TRBJ2-1, with D possibly being TRBD2 (6 bases). This CDR3 has 13 residues. Germline assignment: CDR1 SGHNT and CDR2 YYREEE (reference sequence). V was shortened by 6 bases and J by 5 bases, with 12 bases between the two germline ends.

CDR3 residues: CASSPLAGGYNEQFF. The CDR3 nucleotides are TGTGCCAGCAGTCCGCTAGCGGGGGGGTACAATGAGCAGTTCTTC. The chain combines TRBV7-8 with TRBJ2-1, with 12 nucleotides matching TRBD2. Germline values: CDR1 SGHVS, CDR2 FQNEAQ. J was trimmed by 4 bases and V by 6 bases; bases with no gene match: 4. The CDR3 covers 15 residues.

V is TRBV6-5 and J is TRBJ2-7; maybe TRBD2 (6 bases). The V and J ends lost 2 bases and 2 bases respectively, with 13 bases between them. Germline assignment: CDR1 MNHEY and CDR2 SVGAGI. The CDR3 totals 15 residues. The CDR3 spells CASSYGVLAPYEQYF. CDR3 DNA: TGTGCCAGCAGTTACGGTGTGCTAGCGCCCTACGAGCAGTACTTC.

This chain links TRBV5-4 with TRBJ2-2; 9 bases are shared with TRBD1. In germline, CDR1 is SGHNT, CDR2 YYREEE (reference sequence). The CDR3 extends over 18 amino acids. V shed 4 bases, J shed 6 bases, and the junction held 16 bases outside the gene matches. CDR3 sequence: CASSPQGTGNLKSGELFF. CDR3 nucleotide sequence: TGTGCCAGCAGCCCTCAGGGGACAGGGAATCTAAAGTCCGGGGAGCTGTTTTTT.

Details on this clone: A read error may produce the germline difference seen at one junction end. The chain combines TRBV19 with TRBJ2-1; D remains unclear. CDR1 is LNHDA, CDR2 SQIVND, per germline (reference sequence). The CDR3 has 14 residues. The CDR3 DNA follows: TGTGCCAGTAGCCTAGGTCCCCCATACAATAAGCAGTTCTTC. It translates to CASSLGPPYNKQFF.

This clone was observed once. V usage is TRBV27 and J usage is TRBJ2-2; 10 positions agree with TRBD1. The length of the CDR3 is 15 residues. Germline V lookup: CDR1 MNHEY, CDR2 SMNVEV (reference sequence). V was pared by 8 bases and J by 5 bases, with 8 bases of the junction left unmatched. CDR3 in DNA: TGTGCCAGCCTACCCGGGACAGGGGTTACCGGGGAGCTGTTTTTT. It codes for CASLPGTGVTGELFF.

The gene calls are TRBV2 and TRBJ2-7; 7 positions agree with TRBD1. Losses at the gene ends were 6 bases for V and 0 bases for J; bases not matched to a gene: 8. Germline V gene sequence: CDR1 SNHLY, CDR2 FYNNEI. This CDR3 contains 15 residues. The CDR3 bases are TGTGCCAGCAGGGACTCAGACAGGGCCTCCTACGAGCAGTACTTC. It codes for CASRDSDRASYEQYF. Using reference TRBV2 and TRBJ2-7 for the parts outside the CDR3, the full variable domain is EPEVTQTPSHQVTQMGQEVILRCVPISNHLYFYWYRQILGQKVEFLVSFYNNEISEKSEIFDDQFSVERPDGSNFTLKIRSTKLEDSAMYFCASRDSDRASYEQYFGPGTRLTVT.

This clone was observed a handful of times. V gene TRBV7-9 combines with J gene TRBJ1-2, with D maybe TRBD1 (5 bases). Germline V CDR1 and CDR2: SEHNR, FQNEAQ (reference sequence). V lost 3 bases to trimming and J lost 3 bases, with 8 bases between them. There are 13 residues in the CDR3. DNA for the CDR3: TGTGCCAGCAGCTTGACAGAAGACTATGGCTACACCTTC. This codes for CASSLTEDYGYTF.

Notes on this clone: Other DNA sequences in this sample translate to the same CDR3. The chain combines TRBV28 with TRBJ2-1; D remains unclear. The CDR3 contains 11 residues. CDR1 is MDHEN, CDR2 SYDVKM, per germline. The V and J ends lost 3 bases and 5 bases respectively, with 2 bases between them. In nucleotides, the CDR3 is TGTGCCAGCAGTTTCAACAATGAGCAGTTCTTC. This codes for CASSFNNEQFF.

This chain joins TRBV19 and TRBJ1-5; TRBD1 is a possible D gene (6 bases). Germline-derived CDR1 and CDR2 are LNHDA and SQIVND (reference sequence). V was pared by 5 bases and J by 0 bases, with 14 bases between. The CDR3 is 16 residues long. The CDR3, as DNA: TGTGCCAGTAGTTCAATAGGGGGATTTAGCAATCAGCCCCAGCATTTT. It is translated as CASSSIGGFSNQPQHF. Using reference TRBV19 and TRBJ1-5 for the parts outside the CDR3, the full variable domain is DGGITQSPKYLFRKEGQNVTLSCEQNLNHDAMYWYRQDPGQGLRLIYYSQIVNDFQKGDIAEGYSVSREKKESFPLTVTSAQKNPTAFYLCASSSIGGFSNQPQHFGDGTRLSIL.

The chain carries TRBV3-1 (or the pseudogene TRBV3-2) and TRBJ1-2; D gene ambiguous. The CDR3 extends over 13 amino acids. Trimming removed 7 bases from V and 2 bases from J, with 11 bases in between. In germline, CDR1 is LGHDT, CDR2 YNNKEL (reference sequence). The CDR3 nucleotides read TGTGCCAGCACCCACGGAGGAAACTATGGCTACACCTTC. It is translated as CASTHGGNYGYTF.

The chain couples TRBV14 to TRBJ2-7, with D unresolved. Per germline, CDR1 SGHDN and CDR2 FVKESK. Trimming removed 4 bases from V and 3 bases from J, with 13 bases in between. The CDR3 is made up of 14 amino acids. The CDR3 spells CASSPPGRLYEQYF. The CDR3 bases are TGTGCCAGCAGCCCTCCCGGCAGACTCTACGAGCAGTACTTC.

This clone was recorded a few times. The chain is built from TRBV19 and TRBJ2-7; 13 bases match TRBD2. CDR1 and CDR2 from the germline V gene are LNHDA and SQIVND (reference sequence). V lost 1 base and J lost 3; bases outside the gene matches: 6. CDR3 size: 17 residues. The CDR3 region has the DNA TGTGCCAGTAGTATAGGTTTACGGACTAGCGGGAGCTACGAGCAGTACTTC. Protein sequence: CASSIGLRTSGSYEQYF.